One sample yielded the 30 T cell receptor beta chains listed below, sequenced in a study of T cell responses to AZD1222 COVID-19 vaccine (dated by TCRdb to about 2021). Library preparation employed the immunoSEQ multiplex PCR assay. Not all clones reach the TCRdb copy of this immuneACCESS table, which keeps in-frame sequences only. Checked studies attribute under half of the gap to unresolved V genes and leave the rest unexplained. The sample includes 70,000 to 85,000 clones, with 86% observed a single time. The top ten clonotypes cover under 3% of the sample. The time point label, as the study defines it: baseline before first vaccination. Sequenced material: peripheral blood, taken on day 0 of AZD1222 vaccination. Source of these receptors: an adult in good health.

The chain uses TRBV11-3 and TRBJ2-6, with D possibly being TRBD1 (6 bases). Trimming took 4 bases from V and 2 from J, leaving 15 bases between them. CDR3 size: 17 residues. Germline CDR1 and CDR2: SGHNT and YENEEA. CDR3 DNA sequence: TGTGCCAGCAGCTACGATCCACAGGGAACTGGGGCCAACGTCCTGACTTTC. Amino acid sequence: CASSYDPQGTGANVLTF.

The CDR3 loop is CASSLGGGANTGELFF. The CDR3 nucleotides are TGTGCCAGCAGCTTAGGGGGCGGGGCAAACACCGGGGAGCTGTTTTTT. This chain joins TRBV7-6 and TRBJ2-2, with D perhaps matching TRBD2 (6 bases). Trimming took 1 base from V and 2 from J, leaving 11 bases between them. CDR3 length: 16 amino acids. Germline-derived CDR1 and CDR2 are SGHVS and FNYEAQ.

Concerning this clone itself: At one end the junction does not follow the germline gene, possibly because of a read error. J is TRBJ2-7 and V is TRBV10-3; 10 bases map to TRBD1. The germline V gene has CDR1 ENHRY and CDR2 SYGVKD. This CDR3 contains 16 residues. The CDR3 DNA reads TGTGCCATCAGCCGACAGACAGGGGGCAAATCCTCCGAGCAGTACTTC. Residues: CAISRQTGGKSSEQYF.

The gene calls are TRBV29-1 and TRBJ1-2; TRBD1 matches at 10 bases. Germline loops: CDR1 SQVTM, CDR2 ANQGSEA. The J segment lost 6 bases and the V segment lost 2 bases, leaving 6 bases of the junction unmatched. The CDR3 loop spans 14 amino acids. The CDR3 region has the DNA TGCAGCGTTGAACCCGCGACAGGGGGCAATGGCTACACCTTC. Translation: CSVEPATGGNGYTF.

The V and J genes are TRBV27 and TRBJ2-1; D not certain. The length of the CDR3 is 14 residues. Between the trimmed V and J ends, which lost 0 bases and 8 bases, there was a span of 11 bases. The germline V gene has CDR1 MNHEY and CDR2 SMNVEV (reference sequence). This CDR3 reads CASSLSTLSYEQFF. The CDR3 DNA sequence: TGTGCCAGCAGTTTATCCACACTATCGTATGAGCAGTTCTTC.

In DNA, the CDR3 is TGTGCCAGCAGCTTAGCGGGTGGTAACAGGAGATTACAAGAGACCCAGTACTTC. Its protein product is CASSLAGGNRRLQETQYF. This chain uses TRBV7-2 with TRBJ2-5; D perhaps matches TRBD1 (5 bases). The germline CDR1 and CDR2 sequences are SGHTA and FQGNSA. The V and J ends lost 0 bases and 2 bases respectively, with 19 bases between them. CDR3 length: 18 residues.

The rearrangement links TRBV27 to TRBJ2-2; 7 bases are shared with TRBD1. Looked up from germline, CDR1 is MNHEY and CDR2 is SMNVEV (reference sequence). The CDR3 is made up of 18 amino acids. V shed 4 bases, J shed 1 base, and the junction held 12 bases outside the gene matches. The CDR3 here is CASSWFRPGQRNTGELFF. The DNA of the CDR3 is TGTGCCAGCAGTTGGTTCAGACCGGGACAGCGGAACACCGGGGAGCTGTTTTTT.

This clone was detected only a few times. The rearrangement uses TRBV28 and TRBJ1-5; D might be TRBD1 (6 bases). V shed 5 bases and J shed 3 bases, with 11 bases lying between them. This CDR3 has 14 amino acids. The germline V gene encodes CDR1 MDHEN and CDR2 SYDVKM. CDR3 nucleotides: TGTGCCAGCAGTACGGACAGACCCAATCAGCCCCAGCATTTT. It encodes CASSTDRPNQPQHF.

This clone occurred once. The conserved final phenylalanine or tryptophan is absent from the CDR3, which likely points to a read error. This chain uses TRBV5-6 with TRBJ1-2; D remains ambiguous. The length of the CDR3 is 13 residues. Germline CDR1 is SGHDT and CDR2 is YYEEEE. The V gene lost 0 bases and the J gene lost 6 bases, with 9 bases spanning the gap. The chain's CDR3 is CASSLVEDNGYTL. In DNA, the CDR3 is TGTGCCAGCAGCTTGGTTGAGGATAATGGCTACACCCTC.

This rearrangement joins TRBV7-9 to TRBJ2-2, with 7 bases fitting TRBD1. Looked up from germline, CDR1 is SEHNR and CDR2 is FQNEAQ (reference sequence). Germline trimming cut 2 bases from V and 4 bases from J; bases unmatched to any gene: 7. This CDR3 region has 16 residues. CDR3 sequence: CASSLQATGRTGELFF. The CDR3 DNA is TGTGCCAGCAGCTTACAGGCGACAGGGCGCACCGGGGAGCTGTTTTTT.

The genes are TRBV11-2 and TRBJ2-1; 9 positions agree with TRBD2. The CDR3 sequence is 17 residues long. J lost 1 base, V lost 5 bases, and 9 bases had no gene match. Per germline, CDR1 SGHAT and CDR2 FQNNGV. The CDR3 reads CASSLRGSGGSYNEQFF. Written as DNA, the CDR3 is TGTGCCAGCAGCCTTAGAGGGAGCGGGGGGTCCTACAATGAGCAGTTCTTC.

This chain uses TRBV7-8 with TRBJ2-2, with 7 bases that match TRBD1. Trimming removed 5 bases from V and 4 bases from J; junction bases left unmatched: 7. CDR1 is SGHVS, CDR2 FQNEAQ, per germline. The CDR3 covers 15 residues. The CDR3 coding sequence is TGTGCCAGCAGCCCCGACAGGGTGCGCACCGGGGAGCTGTTTTTT. It specifies CASSPDRVRTGELFF.

This chain links TRBV4-2 with TRBJ2-2, with D perhaps matching TRBD1 or TRBD2 (5 bases each). The germline V gene encodes CDR1 LGHNA and CDR2 YNFKEQ. Trimming shortened V by 1 base and J by 7 bases, and 13 bases separated the two germline ends. The CDR3 has 15 amino acids. CDR3 loop: CASSQGGSWVGELFF. In nucleotides, the CDR3 is TGTGCCAGCAGCCAAGGGGGGTCCTGGGTCGGGGAGCTGTTTTTT.

This chain joins TRBV7-2 and TRBJ2-3; D uncertain. CDR1 and CDR2 (germline): SGHTA, FQGNSA. The CDR3 contains 14 residues. V lost 0 bases and J 3 bases, leaving 7 bases between the germline ends. The CDR3 nucleotides read TGTGCCAGCAGCTTAGCGGGAAGGACAGATACGCAGTATTTT. This encodes CASSLAGRTDTQYF.

The chain joins TRBV5-5 to TRBJ2-7; 10 bases line up with TRBD1. The CDR3 runs to 14 residues. Per germline, CDR1 SGHKS and CDR2 YYEKEE (reference sequence). The V gene end was trimmed by 4 bases and the J gene end by 3 bases; junction bases not matched to a gene: 4. The CDR3 DNA reads as TGTGCCAGCAGCCCCGGGACAGGGGTCTACGAGCAGTACTTC. Protein: CASSPGTGVYEQYF.

The chain combines TRBV18 with TRBJ2-7, with D possibly being TRBD1 or TRBD2 (5 bases each). V shed 3 bases and J shed 2 bases, with 14 bases lying between them. CDR1 and CDR2 (germline): KGHSH, LQKENI. The CDR3 loop spans 15 amino acids. CDR3 DNA sequence: TGTGCCAGCTCACCGGGACCCCAACTTCCCTACGAGCAGTACTTC. As protein: CASSPGPQLPYEQYF.

The chain has TRBV2 and TRBJ2-2; no firm D call. Trimming stripped 8 bases from V and 2 bases from J, with 12 bases between. CDR1 and CDR2 (germline): SNHLY, FYNNEI. There are 14 residues in the CDR3. CDR3 loop: CASSWQLNTGELFF. The CDR3 DNA reads TGTGCCAGCTCGTGGCAGCTCAACACCGGGGAGCTGTTTTTT. The variable domain in full, with the rest retrieved from reference TRBV2 and TRBJ2-2, is EPEVTQTPSHQVTQMGQEVILRCVPISNHLYFYWYRQILGQKVEFLVSFYNNEISEKSEIFDDQFSVERPDGSNFTLKIRSTKLEDSAMYFCASSWQLNTGELFFGEGSRLTVL.

The chain couples TRBV11-1 to TRBJ2-1; no clear D gene. Germline CDR1 reads SGHAT; CDR2 reads FQDESV (reference sequence). CDR3 length: 12 residues. Trimming removed 2 bases at V and 8 bases at J, with 7 bases between. The CDR3 reads CASSLTSDEQFF. For the CDR3, the DNA is TGTGCCAGCAGCTTAACGTCTGATGAGCAGTTCTTC.

This sequence joins TRBV28 and TRBJ1-1, with D unclear. Germline V CDR1 and CDR2: MDHEN, SYDVKM. The CDR3 extends over 13 amino acids. V dropped 2 bases and J dropped 1 base, with 5 bases sitting between them. The CDR3 DNA follows: TGTGCCAGCAGTTTAAACAGGAACACTGAAGCTTTCTTT. Its protein is CASSLNRNTEAFF.

The gene calls are TRBV25-1 and TRBJ2-7; D is possibly TRBD1 or TRBD2 (5 bases each). Germline V CDR1 and CDR2: MGHDK, SYGVNS. The length of the CDR3 is 16 residues. Trimming took off 6 bases at V and 1 base at J, with 19 bases between the two ends. CDR3 loop: CASSLGAGSGSYEQYF. The CDR3 DNA reads as TGTGCCAGCAGCCTAGGGGCGGGCTCGGGATCCTACGAGCAGTACTTC.

The chain carries TRBV7-7 and TRBJ2-2; D gene ambiguous. V lost 6 bases, J lost 5 bases, and 7 bases lay in between. The CDR3 consists of 12 residues. From germline, CDR1 is SSHAT and CDR2 FNYEAQ (reference sequence). CDR3 in amino acids: CASSIGTGELFF. CDR3 DNA: TGTGCCAGCAGTATAGGAACCGGGGAGCTGTTTTTT.

The rearrangement uses TRBV29-1 and TRBJ1-1; possibly TRBD1 for D (5 bases). CDR1 SQVTM and CDR2 ANQGSEA come from the germline V gene. V gave up 4 bases and J gave up 2 bases, with 17 bases separating them. The CDR3 sequence is 15 residues long. In DNA, the CDR3 is TGCAGCGTTGGGGGGGTATCGGAGGGTAACACTGAAGCTTTCTTT. This sequence encodes CSVGGVSEGNTEAFF.

This clone was recorded only once. The chain has TRBV7-9 and TRBJ2-3; tentative D call: TRBD2 (7 bases). The germline V gene encodes CDR1 SEHNR and CDR2 FQNEAQ (reference sequence). This CDR3 region has 15 residues. V lost 5 bases, J lost 5 bases, and 17 bases lay in between. The CDR3 sequence is CASSPIRGGEDTQYF. The CDR3 nucleotides are TGTGCCAGCAGCCCAATAAGGGGGGGCGAAGATACGCAGTATTTT.

The chain has TRBV6-5 and TRBJ1-4; 7 positions agree with TRBD1. The CDR3 loop spans 14 amino acids. The trim removed 7 bases at V and 4 bases at J, leaving 6 bases unmatched. Per the germline V gene, CDR1 is MNHEY and CDR2 is SVGAGI. The CDR3, as DNA: TGTGCCAGCACTTGGGACAGATATAATGAAAAACTGTTTTTT. Amino acids: CASTWDRYNEKLFF.

The chain has TRBV6-4 and TRBJ2-2, with a possible D match to TRBD2 (5 bases). Germline CDR1 is MRHNA and CDR2 is SNTAGT. The CDR3 is made up of 15 amino acids. V lost 5 bases, J lost 0 bases, and 10 bases lay in between. The CDR3 DNA follows: TGTGCCAGCAGTCCGGAGGTGGCGAACACCGGGGAGCTGTTTTTT. This sequence encodes CASSPEVANTGELFF.

This chain links TRBV10-1 with TRBJ1-6; 10 nucleotides align to TRBD1. This CDR3 spans 16 amino acids. Trimming at V came to 5 bases and at J to 5 bases, leaving 6 bases not matched to a gene. The germline gives CDR1 WNHNN, CDR2 SYGVQD (reference sequence). As DNA, the CDR3 is TGCGCCAGCAGTCTCGGGACAGGGGTGGATAATTCACCCCTCCACTTT. Translating gives CASSLGTGVDNSPLHF.

This chain links TRBV2 with TRBJ1-5; the D gene is possibly TRBD1 (6 bases). The CDR3 has 15 residues. The V end lost 2 bases, the J end lost 1 base, and 9 bases lay between the germline ends. Germline CDR1 and CDR2: SNHLY and FYNNEI. The CDR3 spells CASSEWGPSNQPQHF. The CDR3 DNA sequence: TGTGCCAGCAGTGAATGGGGGCCGAGCAATCAGCCCCAGCATTTT.

V is TRBV6-4 and J is TRBJ2-3, with 10 bases that match TRBD1. Germline CDR1 and CDR2: MRHNA and SNTAGT. Trimming at V came to 6 bases and at J to 3 bases, leaving 3 bases not matched to a gene. This CDR3 region has 14 residues. CDR3 sequence reads: CASSSGQGTDTQYF. CDR3 nucleotides: TGTGCCAGCAGCTCGGGACAGGGGACAGATACGCAGTATTTT.

V gene TRBV24-1 combines with J gene TRBJ1-2; no clear D. This CDR3 is 14 amino acids long. V shed 4 bases and J shed 4 bases, with 12 bases lying between them. Germline CDR1 KGHDR, CDR2 SFDVKD. The CDR3 loop is CATSEPGGGYGYTF. CDR3 DNA sequence: TGTGCCACCAGTGAACCGGGAGGTGGCTATGGCTACACCTTC.

This chain joins TRBV5-1 and TRBJ1-2; TRBD1 agrees at 7 bases. The CDR3 totals 19 residues. Looked up from germline, CDR1 is SGHRS and CDR2 is YFSETQ. With 3 bases clipped from V and 0 bases from J, the junction kept 17 bases outside the gene matches. Here the CDR3 reads CASSSLQLTGSLANYGYTF. The CDR3 region has the DNA TGCGCCAGCAGCTCACTCCAATTGACAGGGAGCCTAGCTAACTATGGCTACACCTTC.